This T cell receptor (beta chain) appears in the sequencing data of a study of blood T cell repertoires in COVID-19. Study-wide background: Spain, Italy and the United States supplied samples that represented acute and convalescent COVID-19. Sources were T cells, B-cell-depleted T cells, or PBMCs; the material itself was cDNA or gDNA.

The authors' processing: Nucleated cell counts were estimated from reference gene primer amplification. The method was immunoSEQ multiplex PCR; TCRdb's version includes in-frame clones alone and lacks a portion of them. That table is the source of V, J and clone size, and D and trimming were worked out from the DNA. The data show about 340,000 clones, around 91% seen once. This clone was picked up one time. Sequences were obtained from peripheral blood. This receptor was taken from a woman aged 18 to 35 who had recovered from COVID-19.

The CDR3 sequence is CASSPGLEQYV. CDR3 nucleotide sequence: TGTGCCAGCTCACCAGGCCTCGAGCAGTACGTC. V and J are TRBV18 and TRBJ2-7; D gene ambiguous. Between the trimmed V and J ends, which lost 2 bases and 6 bases, there was a span of 5 bases. The germline V gene encodes CDR1 KGHSH and CDR2 LQKENI. The CDR3 totals 11 residues.